This T cell receptor (beta chain) comes out of a study of radiation and T cells in renal cell carcinoma (dated by TCRdb to 2019 to 2021). About the full investigation: Samples were obtained from a clinical trial, in which 15 Gy stereotactic body radiation therapy was delivered to primary renal cell carcinomas and nephrectomy was performed 4 weeks later. Across all 50 or so samples, several million unique CDR3 nucleotide sequences encoding about 2.4 million unique CDR3 amino acid sequences were identified. In total, more than 50 samples underwent TCR beta sequencing: 25 or so tumors plus 27 peripheral blood samples. Summary of the overall study and its limitations: The single-armed trial design could not address effects of radiation dose or scheduling on the TCR repertoire. Because pretreatment tumor biopsies were not available, the baseline intratumoral presence of clonotypes could not be determined. Dynamics of the blood repertoire were not tracked past 4 weeks after treatment. In blood, the top tumor clonotypes increased from baseline to 2 weeks after radiation and then shrank by 4 weeks, which suggests a temporary expansion of tumor-resident clones.

The immunoSEQ kit was used, according to the manufacturer's recommendations, to generate TCR beta libraries from genomic DNA. To prepare the libraries, a first multiplex PCR with proprietary primers was run, followed by a second PCR that added unique barcodes, and a bead cleanup was done after each round. A positive control reaction and a negative control reaction, both provided in the kit, were run with every batch of samples. The final libraries were assessed on an Agilent 4200 TapeStation D1000 ScreenTape, pooled by volume, and quantified by qPCR. Sequencing was performed on an Illumina NextSeq500 with a MidOutput 150-cycle cartridge, and 156 Read1 and 15 Index1 cycles were run with kit custom primers. The pooled library was loaded at roughly 1 pM with approximately 18% PhiX control spiked in. The paper's processing steps were these. Vendor-processed data were analyzed in R, and a clonotype was defined as all T cells sharing the same CDR3 nucleotide sequence. For clone abundance analyses, frequencies were normalized to the 10,000 most abundant clones per sample. Public T cell clones, which averaged fewer than five per sample, were excluded before analysis. An abundance difference of at least 32-fold between compartments was the criterion for calling clonotypes tumor-enriched or baseline blood-enriched. A beta-binomial differential abundance model was used to identify clonotypes that expanded or contracted between blood time points. The Baroni-Urbani and Buser coefficient was used to measure tumor-blood repertoire similarity, and groups were compared with two-tailed Wilcoxon tests in R. TCRdb holds this immuneACCESS table with in-frame rearrangements only. Some clones are missing; in checked studies, unresolved V genes explain under half, and the rest has no known cause. The V and J calls and clone size were taken over from that table, and D and trimming were inferred from the DNA. The sample table shows some 130,000 clones, and around four fifths are seen once. Approximately 2% of the sample goes to the ten largest clones.

Points on this clone: Its target antigen remains unknown. Base qualities are not recorded, but no much larger clone differs from it by a single base.

The sample's time point label, decoded: blood 2 weeks post-SBRT. In light of the paper, this sample's treatment or condition label describes: 15 Gy SBRT to primary tumor, nephrectomy 4 weeks later. To follow tumor-enriched clonotypes, serial peripheral blood was collected from radiation-treated patients at baseline and at 2 weeks and 4 weeks after SBRT. Every patient's renal cell carcinoma showed clear cell pathology. Genomic DNA for TCR sequencing was prepared using the QIAamp DNA Blood Mini Kit (Qiagen). Samples were included in the analyses only if all quality control checks were passed. From the germline V gene (reference sequence), CDR1 is LNHDA and CDR2 is SQIVND. Trimming costs V 4 bases and J 1 base, and their ends lie 16 bases apart. Including the terminal cysteine and phenylalanine, the CDR3 comprises 16 residues. Only CDR3 DNA remains: 48 bases, in frame from the first base.

The TCR originated in a woman aged 55-69 years with renal cell carcinoma. The material was blood, obtained from a patient whose treatment included radiotherapy and nephrectomy. The sequence is built from TRBV19 and TRBJ2-5; 6 matching bases give a weak D call of TRBD1. The DNA sequence is TGTGCCAGTAGTACCCGGTTGCAGGGGAGCCAAGAGACCCAGTACTTC. Its translation reads: CASSTRLQGSQETQYF.